Following are 15 T cell receptor beta chains from one sample sequenced in a study of T-cell reconstitution after alpha-beta-depleted transplantation in children. Construction of the TCRbeta library involved unique molecular identifiers. Each CDR3 protein is one row after TCRdb ran MiXCR on the PCR reads. The table records about 610,000 distinct CDR3 sequences, 8% to 11% of them present only once. The source was PBMCs from the stem cell graft donor, collected from the stem cell graft. These receptors came from a human donor who donated a stem cell graft to a child with acute myeloid leukemia.

Many counts were recorded for this clonotype. The chain couples TRBV20-1 to TRBJ2-1; no clear D gene. This CDR3 has 14 amino acids. The germline V and J ends were trimmed by 2 bases and 7 bases, with 15 bases remaining between them. From germline, CDR1 is DFQATT and CDR2 SNEGSKA (reference sequence). CDR3 coding DNA: TGCAGTGCTAGACCCGTCGACCGGTTGAATGAGCAGTTCTTC. The encoded protein is CSARPVDRLNEQFF.

The chain uses TRBV28 and TRBJ1-4; TRBD1 matches 7 bases. The CDR3 has 12 amino acids. V dropped 8 bases and J dropped 10; count of bases not matched to a gene: 7. Germline V CDR1 and CDR2: MDHEN, SYDVKM. CDR3 sequence: CASAPGGRKLFF. As DNA, the CDR3 is TGTGCCAGCGCTCCAGGGGGGAGAAAACTGTTTTTT.

The V gene is TRBV2, the J gene TRBJ2-3; TRBD2 is a possible D gene (5 bases). CDR1 and CDR2 (germline): SNHLY, FYNNEI. The CDR3 consists of 18 residues. Between the trimmed V and J ends, which lost 5 bases and 0 bases, there was a span of 21 bases. CDR3 residues: CASSPPLIGLSSTDTQYF. The CDR3 bases are TGTGCCAGCAGTCCGCCTTTGATAGGACTCTCTAGCACAGATACGCAGTATTTT.

The rearrangement uses TRBV4-1 and TRBJ2-1; 15 nucleotides agree with TRBD2. This CDR3 has 21 amino acids. CDR1 and CDR2 (germline): MGHRA, YSYEKL. V dropped 0 bases and J dropped 2; count of bases not matched to a gene: 11. The CDR3 spells CASSQEGTSGGSPSPYNEQFF. The DNA for the CDR3 is TGCGCCAGCAGCCAAGAGGGGACTAGCGGGGGGAGCCCCTCGCCCTACAATGAGCAGTTCTTC.

V and J are TRBV6-2 or TRBV6-3 and TRBJ2-1; no clear D. The germline V gene has CDR1 MNHEY and CDR2 SVGEGT. The CDR3 is 13 amino acids. With 9 bases removed from V and 3 bases from J, the gap between germline ends came to 12 bases. CDR3 nucleotide sequence: TGTGCCAGTCTACTTGTGGGCTACAATGAGCAGTTCTTC. Its protein is CASLLVGYNEQFF.

In this sample, this clonotype turned up a few times. The genes are TRBV7-2 and TRBJ2-7; D is unresolved. In germline, CDR1 is SGHTA, CDR2 FQGNSA. V shed 4 bases and J shed 7 bases, with 14 bases lying between them. This CDR3 has 13 residues. CDR3 amino acids: CASSSHEVVEQYF. The CDR3 region has the DNA TGTGCCAGCAGCTCGCACGAGGTAGTTGAGCAGTACTTC.

This clonotype appeared many times. J is TRBJ1-1 and V is TRBV29-1; 8 nucleotides match TRBD1. This CDR3 spans 13 amino acids. V lost 4 bases, J lost 3 bases, and 4 bases stayed unmatched. Germline CDR1 SQVTM, CDR2 ANQGSEA. The DNA for the CDR3 is TGCAGCGTTGGACAGGGGTCGGACACTGAAGCTTTCTTT. It is translated as CSVGQGSDTEAFF.

This clonotype occurred once. Germline is not matched at one junction end, which may reflect a read error. The chain joins TRBV23-1 to TRBJ1-1, with D possibly being TRBD1 (6 bases). TRBV23-1 is marked as an open reading frame, function uncertain. CDR3 length: 18 residues. In DNA form, the CDR3 reads TGTGCCAGCAGTCGAATCGGCCCAGGGGATCGGGTGAACACTGAAGCTTTCTTT. Amino acids: CASSRIGPGDRVNTEAFF.

V is TRBV29-1 and J is TRBJ2-5; D assignment may be TRBD1 or TRBD2 (5 bases each). Looked up from germline, CDR1 is SQVTM and CDR2 is ANQGSEA. CDR3 length: 13 residues. Trimming removed 6 bases from V and 4 bases from J, with 15 bases in between. The CDR3: CSVQDSGGETQYF. The CDR3 DNA reads as TGCAGCGTACAGGATAGTGGGGGAGAGACCCAGTACTTC.

V gene TRBV20-1 combines with J gene TRBJ1-1, with 7 bases identical to TRBD1. CDR1 and CDR2 from the germline V gene are DFQATT and SNEGSKA (reference sequence). CDR3 length: 15 amino acids. With V trimmed by 0 bases and J by 5 bases, 9 bases remained unmatched. The CDR3 nucleotides read TGCAGTGCTAGAGATCTTAAGACAGGGAGGACTGAAGCTTTCTTT. This gives the protein CSARDLKTGRTEAFF.

Many counts were recorded for this clonotype. The V call is TRBV20-1, the J call TRBJ2-7; 7 bases line up with TRBD2. Germline CDR1 and CDR2: DFQATT and SNEGSKA (reference sequence). Trimming at V came to 1 base and at J to 5 bases, leaving 8 bases not matched to a gene. The CDR3 spans 14 residues. DNA for the CDR3: TGCAGTGCTAGAGTAAGAGGGAGGGCTGACGAGCAGTACTTC. This codes for CSARVRGRADEQYF.

The chain carries TRBV19 and TRBJ2-3; D may match TRBD1 or TRBD2 (5 bases each). Trimming took off 3 bases at V and 6 bases at J, with 10 bases between the two ends. The CDR3 spans 13 residues. Germline lookup yields CDR1 LNHDA and CDR2 SQIVND (reference sequence). The CDR3: CASSIVGDDTQYF. DNA for the CDR3: TGTGCCAGTAGTATTGTCGGGGACGATACGCAGTATTTT.

Ten or more counts support this clonotype. The chain employs TRBV7-6 and TRBJ1-3; D gene ambiguous. The CDR3 has 16 residues. Germline assignment: CDR1 SGHVS and CDR2 FNYEAQ. V was shortened by 7 bases and J by 0 bases, with 16 bases between the two germline ends. The CDR3 sequence is CASIAYPLSSGNTIYF. Written as DNA, the CDR3 is TGTGCCAGCATAGCTTACCCCCTTTCCTCTGGAAACACCATATATTTT.

In this sample, this clonotype turned up a few times. The genes are TRBV7-8 and TRBJ2-2; D ambiguous. Germline V gene data show CDR1 as SGHVS and CDR2 as FQNEAQ. This CDR3 has 16 residues. Trimming shortened V by 2 bases and J by 6 bases, and 16 bases separated the two germline ends. The CDR3 reads CASSLSPRRASGELFF. The CDR3 region has the DNA TGTGCCAGCAGCTTATCCCCCCGTAGGGCATCCGGGGAGCTGTTTTTT.

The chain combines TRBV15 with TRBJ2-7; D is possibly TRBD1 (6 bases). The CDR3 covers 15 residues. Trimming removed 0 bases from V and 2 bases from J, with 11 bases in between. CDR1 and CDR2 (germline): LNHNV, YYDKDF (reference sequence). In DNA form, the CDR3 reads TGTGCCACCAGCAGAGATAGTAGGGGGACCTACGAGCAGTACTTC. It encodes CATSRDSRGTYEQYF. The whole variable domain, filled in from reference TRBV15 and TRBJ2-7, reads DAMVIQNPRYQVTQFGKPVTLSCSQTLNHNVMYWYQQKSSQAPKLLFHYYDKDFNNEADTPDNFQSRRPNTSFCFLDIRSPGLGDTAMYLCATSRDSRGTYEQYFGPGTRLTVT.